This TCR gamma chain was documented in a study of γδ T cells in repeated Plasmodium falciparum infection. Study results and limitations: Malian children's Vdelta2-negative repertoires appeared more expanded and less diverse than Australians'.

The J segment lost 6 bases and the V segment lost 5 bases, leaving 10 bases of the junction unmatched. This CDR3 is 17 amino acids long. Germline CDR1 is GITISATS and CDR2 is ISYDGTV (reference sequence). TRG and TRD sequences were obtained from every sorted gammadelta sample. TCRdb re-called the multiplex PCR reads through CATT. The sample comprises 25,000 to 35,000 gamma-chain clones, roughly 1.4% of which are singletons, and 15% to 20% rests with the top ten. Remarks on this clone: Its antigen is undetermined. The protein recorded in TCRdb matches a much larger clone and deviates from this DNA's translation at residue 5, suggesting a read error; the protein here is obtained by translating the DNA.

Gammadelta T cells were flow-sorted from PBMC into Vgamma9/Vdelta2+ and Vdelta2-negative populations for bulk analysis. Sequences were obtained from gamma-delta T cells from blood. This receptor was taken from a pool of human donors (malaria-infected and uninfected, not separated). This rearrangement joins TRGV9 to TRGJP. TCRdb leaves out the J gene; it was filled in here by matching the DNA to germline. In DNA, the CDR3 is TGTGCCTTGTGGGTGGTATTAAGAGAGTTGGGCAAAAAAATCAAGGTATTT. Protein sequence: CALWVVLRELGKKIKVF.